These T cell receptor beta chains were read from a single sample in a study of human T cells and chemical hapten exposure. TCRdb re-called the RACE reads through MiXCR, storing one row per CDR3 protein. The profile shows 65,000 to 90,000 distinct CDR3 sequences, 11% to 15% of them singletons. The sequenced sample was whole blood, obtained in connection with sensitization to the hapten diphenylcyclopropenone (DPC). These receptors originate from a woman aged 50 to 60 with alopecia areata. Some clones in this sample may be carry-over from other donors' samples. The CDR3 runs from the conserved cysteine through the conserved F or W. Each record gives: CDR3 length, V gene, clone size, D gene, J gene, CDR3 protein, CDR3 DNA. The D gene is left open where the match is weak. Some rows mark clone size as missing; the rest say once, few, many or name a class of expanded clone.

length: 12
V: TRBV7-6
size: few
D: .
J: TRBJ2-5
CDR3: CASSSYGQTQYF
DNA: TGTGCCAGCAGCTCCTATGGGCAGACCCAGTACTTC

length: 14
V: TRBV6-5
size: few
D: TRBD2
J: TRBJ2-3
CDR3: CASSLGGSADTQYF
DNA: TGTGCCAGCAGTTTGGGCGGGAGTGCAGATACGCAGTATTTT

length: 17
V: TRBV3-1
size: many
D: .
J: TRBJ2-1
CDR3: CASSQDHKGAAYNEQFF
DNA: TGTGCCAGCAGCCAAGATCATAAGGGAGCGGCCTACAATGAGCAGTTCTTC

length: 11
V: TRBV20-1
size: many
D: .
J: TRBJ1-1
CDR3: CRGGLNTEAFF
DNA: TGCCGGGGGGGCTTGAACACTGAAGCTTTCTTT

length: 14
V: TRBV5-1
size: .
D: .
J: TRBJ2-7
CDR3: CASSSRTGSYEQYF
DNA: TGCGCCAGCAGCTCTAGGACCGGCTCCTACGAGCAGTACTTC

length: 17
V: TRBV5-1
size: few
D: .
J: TRBJ1-2
CDR3: CASSPGRWENTNYGYTF
DNA: TGCGCCAGCAGCCCCGGAAGGTGGGAGAATACTAACTATGGCTACACCTTC

length: 13
V: TRBV2
size: few
D: TRBD1
J: TRBJ1-2
CDR3: CASSQQGIYGYTF
DNA: TGTGCCAGCAGTCAACAGGGGATCTATGGCTACACCTTC

length: 12
V: TRBV19
size: .
D: .
J: TRBJ2-1
CDR3: CASSISYNEQFF
DNA: TGTGCCAGTAGTATCTCATACAATGAGCAGTTCTTC

length: 14
V: TRBV20-1
size: few
D: TRBD2
J: TRBJ2-1
CDR3: CSASKRDSGNEQFF
DNA: TGCAGTGCTAGTAAGCGGGATAGTGGCAATGAGCAGTTCTTC

length: 14
V: TRBV29-1
size: .
D: .
J: TRBJ2-1
CDR3: CSVVSGKGYNEQFF
DNA: TGCAGCGTTGTTTCAGGGAAAGGATACAATGAGCAGTTCTTC

length: 14
V: TRBV10-3
size: .
D: TRBD2
J: TRBJ2-7
CDR3: CAAAGGGSSYEQYF
DNA: TGTGCCGCTGCTGGCGGGGGGAGCTCCTACGAGCAGTACTTC

length: 13
V: TRBV28
size: .
D: TRBD1
J: TRBJ2-3
CDR3: CASRDRGTDTQYF
DNA: TGTGCCAGCCGGGACAGGGGTACAGATACGCAGTATTTT

length: 13
V: TRBV24-1
size: few
D: TRBD1
J: TRBJ2-5
CDR3: CATNDRGSETQYF
DNA: TGTGCCACCAACGACAGGGGGTCCGAGACCCAGTACTTC

length: 13
V: TRBV12-3/TRBV12-4
size: few
D: TRBD1
J: TRBJ1-6
CDR3: CASGAGGFSPLHF
DNA: TGTGCCAGCGGAGCAGGGGGCTTTTCACCCCTCCACTTT

length: 15
V: TRBV18
size: few
D: TRBD1
J: TRBJ2-4
CDR3: CASSPRQGAKNIQYF
DNA: TGTGCCAGCTCACCCCGACAGGGGGCCAAAAACATTCAGTACTTC

length: 13
V: TRBV7-2
size: .
D: TRBD2
J: TRBJ2-1
CDR3: CAFSAGGHNEQFF
DNA: TGTGCCTTCTCAGCGGGAGGGCACAATGAGCAGTTCTTC

length: 16
V: TRBV20-1
size: few
D: TRBD2
J: TRBJ2-3
CDR3: CSAHPTSGDWADTQYF
DNA: TGCAGTGCTCACCCGACTAGCGGAGATTGGGCAGATACGCAGTATTTT

length: 15
V: TRBV6-1
size: few
D: .
J: TRBJ2-3
CDR3: CASSDQQRSTDTQYF
DNA: TGTGCCAGCAGTGACCAACAGAGAAGCACAGATACGCAGTATTTT

length: 16
V: TRBV12-3/TRBV12-4
size: few
D: TRBD1
J: TRBJ2-1
CDR3: CASTRLGTAPYNEQFF
DNA: TGTGCCAGCACCAGACTCGGGACAGCACCCTACAATGAGCAGTTCTTC

length: 14
V: TRBV20-1
size: few
D: .
J: TRBJ2-1
CDR3: CSATYRASYNEQFF
DNA: TGCAGTGCTACTTACAGGGCCTCCTACAATGAGCAGTTCTTC

length: 14
V: TRBV18
size: .
D: .
J: TRBJ2-7
CDR3: CASSPPQGSYEQYF
DNA: TGTGCCAGCTCACCCCCTCAGGGTTCCTACGAGCAGTACTTC

length: 12
V: TRBV11-2
size: .
D: .
J: TRBJ2-3
CDR3: CASARGTDTQYF
DNA: TGTGCCAGCGCCCGGGGCACAGATACGCAGTATTTT

length: 14
V: TRBV20-1
size: .
D: .
J: TRBJ1-5
CDR3: CSAPDDLGNQPQHF
DNA: TGCAGTGCCCCGGACGACCTGGGCAATCAGCCCCAGCATTTT

length: 13
V: TRBV30
size: many
D: .
J: TRBJ1-4
CDR3: CAWSEGTGGKLFF
DNA: TGTGCCTGGAGCGAGGGGACTGGGGGAAAACTGTTTTTT

length: 14
V: TRBV7-9
size: few
D: .
J: TRBJ1-2
CDR3: CASSLATGNYGYTF
DNA: TGTGCCAGCAGCTTGGCGACGGGGAACTATGGCTACACCTTC

length: 16
V: TRBV20-1
size: .
D: TRBD1
J: TRBJ2-2
CDR3: CSARGGQGQWAGELFF
DNA: TGCAGTGCTAGAGGCGGACAGGGTCAGTGGGCCGGGGAGCTGTTTTTT

length: 12
V: TRBV28
size: .
D: .
J: TRBJ2-5
CDR3: CAVGVYPETQYF
DNA: TGTGCCGTCGGGGTTTACCCCGAGACCCAGTACTTC

length: 18
V: TRBV5-4
size: many
D: TRBD1
J: TRBJ2-6
CDR3: CASSSEGQATSGANVLTF
DNA: TGTGCCAGCAGCTCGGAGGGACAGGCCACTTCTGGGGCCAACGTCCTGACTTTC

length: 16
V: TRBV24-1
size: many
D: TRBD2
J: TRBJ2-1
CDR3: CATSDPRREGRNEQFF
DNA: TGTGCCACCAGTGACCCCCGGCGGGAGGGCCGAAATGAGCAGTTCTTC

length: 16
V: TRBV19
size: few
D: .
J: TRBJ2-6
CDR3: CASRRDTPFGANVLTF
DNA: TGTGCCAGTAGACGGGACACCCCCTTTGGGGCCAACGTCCTGACTTTC

length: 16
V: TRBV30
size: .
D: .
J: TRBJ1-6
CDR3: CAWSDIQRGFNSPLHF
DNA: TGTGCCTGGAGTGATATCCAGCGAGGCTTTAATTCACCCCTCCACTTT

length: 19
V: TRBV3-1
size: few
D: .
J: TRBJ2-3
CDR3: CASSQRRPLRGRSTDTQYF
DNA: TGTGCCAGCAGCCAACGCAGGCCCCTTCGGGGCCGAAGCACAGATACGCAGTATTTT

length: 13
V: TRBV9
size: .
D: .
J: TRBJ2-3
CDR3: CASSVGGRDTQYF
DNA: TGTGCCAGCAGCGTAGGGGGGAGAGATACGCAGTATTTT

length: 16
V: TRBV9
size: few
D: TRBD2
J: TRBJ2-1
CDR3: CASSVTGTSAYNEQFF
DNA: TGTGCCAGCAGCGTAACCGGGACTAGTGCCTACAATGAGCAGTTCTTC

length: 14
V: TRBV5-1
size: few
D: TRBD1
J: TRBJ2-7
CDR3: CASSLGTGYNEQYF
DNA: TGCGCCAGCAGCTTGGGGACAGGGTATAACGAGCAGTACTTC

length: 12
V: TRBV6-1
size: few
D: .
J: TRBJ1-2
CDR3: CASSEALYGYTF
DNA: TGTGCCAGCAGTGAAGCGCTCTATGGCTACACCTTC

length: 14
V: TRBV14
size: few
D: TRBD1
J: TRBJ2-7
CDR3: CASSPRTGPYEQYF
DNA: TGTGCCAGCAGCCCGCGGACAGGACCCTACGAGCAGTACTTC

length: 16
V: TRBV4-1
size: .
D: TRBD2
J: TRBJ2-7
CDR3: CASSQGPSGSIYEQYF
DNA: TGCGCCAGCAGCCAAGGACCTAGCGGGAGTATCTACGAGCAGTACTTC

length: 15
V: TRBV6-1
size: few
D: TRBD1
J: TRBJ1-5
CDR3: CASRDHRGSNQPQHF
DNA: TGTGCCAGCAGGGACCACAGGGGTAGCAATCAGCCCCAGCATTTT

length: 14
V: TRBV5-1
size: .
D: .
J: TRBJ1-1
CDR3: CASSMGGVRAEAFF
DNA: TGCGCCAGCAGCATGGGAGGGGTCCGCGCTGAAGCTTTCTTT

length: 13
V: TRBV20-1
size: .
D: .
J: TRBJ2-3
CDR3: CSARDFGTDTQYF
DNA: TGCAGTGCTAGAGATTTTGGAACAGATACGCAGTATTTT

length: 14
V: TRBV28
size: many
D: TRBD1
J: TRBJ2-1
CDR3: CASRPTGSVNEQFF
DNA: TGTGCCAGCAGACCGACAGGGTCGGTCAATGAGCAGTTCTTC